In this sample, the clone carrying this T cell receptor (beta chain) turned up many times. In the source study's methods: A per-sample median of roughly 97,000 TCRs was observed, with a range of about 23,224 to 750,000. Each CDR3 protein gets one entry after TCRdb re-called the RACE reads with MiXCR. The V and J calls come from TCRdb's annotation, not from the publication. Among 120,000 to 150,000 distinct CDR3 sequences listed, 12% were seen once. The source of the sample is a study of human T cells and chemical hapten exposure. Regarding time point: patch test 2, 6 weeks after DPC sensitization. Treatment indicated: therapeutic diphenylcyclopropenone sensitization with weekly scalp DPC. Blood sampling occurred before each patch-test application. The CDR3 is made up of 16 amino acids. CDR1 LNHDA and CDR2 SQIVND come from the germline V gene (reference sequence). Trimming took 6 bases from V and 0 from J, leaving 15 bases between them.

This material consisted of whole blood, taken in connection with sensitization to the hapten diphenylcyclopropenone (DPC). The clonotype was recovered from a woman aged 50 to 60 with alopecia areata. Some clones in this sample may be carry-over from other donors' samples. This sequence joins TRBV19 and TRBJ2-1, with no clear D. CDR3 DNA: TGTGCCAGTAGCCGAAACGGTGTTAGCTCCTACAATGAGCAGTTCTTC. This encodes CASSRNGVSSYNEQFF.